Listed below are T cell receptor beta chains from one sample, sequenced in a study of blood T cell repertoires in COVID-19. Sequencing was performed with immunoSEQ multiplex PCR; in TCRdb, only in-frame clones are kept and a portion is missing. The table has some 320,000 clones, approximately 89% seen once. What was sequenced was peripheral blood. The source of these receptors is a young woman with COVID-19, enrolled during active disease. Both conserved end residues are part of each CDR3. Each record gives: J gene, V gene, D gene, clone size, CDR3 protein, CDR3 DNA. A D gene is named only where the DNA matches it firmly. Clone size is given for some rows only: seen once, a few or many times, or a class if the clone is expanded.

TRBJ2-3	TRBV5-6	TRBD2	NA	CASSEPSGPGNTDTQYF	TGTGCCAGCAGCGAACCTAGCGGACCAGGGAACACAGATACGCAGTATTTT
TRBJ2-6	TRBV27	NA	once	CASSSGSGANVLTF	TGTGCCAGCAGCTCAGGGTCTGGGGCCAACGTCCTGACTTTC
TRBJ2-3	TRBV3-1/TRBV3-2	NA	NA	CASTYGGYHTDTQYF	TGTGCCAGCACCTATGGGGGGTACCATACAGATACGCAGTATTTT
TRBJ2-5	TRBV9	TRBD2	NA	CASSPRPLAGGETQYF	TGTGCCAGCAGCCCGCGCCCCTTAGCGGGGGGGGAGACCCAGTACTTC
TRBJ1-5	TRBV7-2	NA	few	CASSLVVSSNQPQHF	TGTGCCAGCAGCTTAGTTGTCAGTAGCAATCAGCCCCAGCATTTT
TRBJ2-7	TRBV19	NA	few	CASSIGLGQSYEQYF	TGTGCCAGTAGTATAGGTCTCGGACAGTCCTACGAGCAGTACTTC
TRBJ2-4	TRBV2	TRBD1	NA	CASRQGVWYF	TGTGCCAGCAGACAGGGGGTATGGTACTTC
TRBJ1-2	TRBV6-6	NA	NA	CASSYSSPNYGYTF	TGTGCCAGCAGTTACTCGAGTCCGAACTATGGCTACACCTTC
TRBJ2-3	TRBV3-1/TRBV3-2	NA	NA	CASSPGHLGTDTQYF	TGTGCCAGCAGCCCCGGACACCTGGGCACAGATACGCAGTATTTT
TRBJ1-2	TRBV5-4	NA	NA	CASSTWTPNGGYTF	TGTGCCAGCAGCACCTGGACACCGAACGGTGGCTACACCTTC
TRBJ2-2	TRBV3-1/TRBV3-2	TRBD1	NA	CASTLIQGVGELFF	TGTGCCAGCACCCTAATTCAGGGGGTCGGGGAGCTGTTTTTT
TRBJ1-6	TRBV30	NA	NA	CAWSTGDYNSPLHF	TGTGCCTGGAGTACCGGGGATTATAATTCACCCCTCCACTTT
TRBJ2-6	TRBV4-2	TRBD1	once	CASSQSTGGASGANVLTF	TGTGCCAGCAGCCAGTCGACAGGGGGCGCCTCTGGGGCCAACGTCCTGACTTTC
TRBJ2-5	TRBV6-2/TRBV6-3	TRBD2	NA	CASSPTSGGETQYF	TGTGCCAGCAGTCCAACTAGCGGGGGAGAGACCCAGTACTTC
TRBJ2-1	TRBV3-1/TRBV3-2	TRBD2	NA	CASSPGLAGGPLLNEQFF	TGTGCCAGCAGCCCCGGACTAGCGGGGGGGCCACTCCTCAATGAGCAGTTCTTC
TRBJ2-3	TRBV6-1	TRBD2	NA	CASSELVAGATTDTQYF	TGTGCCAGCAGTGAATTAGTAGCGGGGGCGACCACAGATACGCAGTATTTT
TRBJ2-7	TRBV19	NA	NA	CASRRWRDGNYEQYF	TGTGCCAGTAGGAGATGGCGGGACGGGAACTACGAGCAGTACTTC
TRBJ1-5	TRBV2	NA	NA	CAIDGGGEPQHF	TGTGCTATTGACGGGGGTGGGGAGCCCCAGCATTTT
TRBJ1-5	TRBV19	TRBD1	once	CASSLGTGGNQPQHF	TGTGCCAGTAGCCTCGGGACAGGGGGCAATCAGCCCCAGCATTTT
TRBJ1-5	TRBV5-6	NA	NA	CASSLAAGGDQPQHF	TGTGCCAGCAGCTTGGCCGCGGGGGGCGATCAGCCCCAGCATTTT
TRBJ1-6	TRBV19	TRBD1	NA	CASSITGVNSPLHF	TGTGCCAGTAGTATAACAGGGGTAAATTCACCCCTCCACTTT
TRBJ1-6	TRBV5-5	TRBD1	NA	CASSLARGQASNSPLHF	TGTGCCAGCAGCTTGGCACGAGGACAGGCGAGTAATTCACCCCTCCACTTT
TRBJ1-3	TRBV2	NA	NA	CASGRGYSGNTIYF	TGTGCCAGCGGCAGGGGTTACTCTGGAAACACCATATATTTT
TRBJ1-5	TRBV19	NA	NA	CASSNFYNQPQHF	TGTGCCAGTAGTAACTTCTACAATCAGCCCCAGCATTTT
TRBJ1-3	TRBV7-9	TRBD1	NA	CASSETTTGGSGNTIYF	TGTGCCAGCAGCGAAACTACGACAGGGGGCTCTGGAAACACCATATATTTT
TRBJ1-1	TRBV6-5	NA	NA	CASSYSGGPQGEAFF	TGTGCCAGCAGTTACTCTGGGGGCCCTCAGGGTGAAGCTTTCTTT
TRBJ1-3	TRBV5-1	NA	NA	CASSVASGDGNTIYF	TGCGCCAGCAGTGTTGCTTCAGGGGACGGAAACACCATATATTTT
TRBJ1-1	TRBV6-9	NA	NA	CASSGEGNTEAFF	TGTGCCAGCAGCGGGGAGGGGAACACTGAAGCTTTCTTT
TRBJ1-2	TRBV27	TRBD1	NA	CASFSTGGANYGYTF	TGTGCCAGCTTTTCCACAGGGGGCGCTAACTATGGCTACACCTTC
TRBJ2-1	TRBV7-6	TRBD2	NA	CASSTLAGEGLYNEQFF	TGTGCCAGCAGCACACTAGCGGGGGAGGGGCTTTACAATGAGCAGTTCTTC
TRBJ2-7	TRBV9	NA	NA	CASIRVPCYEQYF	TGTGCCAGCATACGCGTCCCTTGCTACGAGCAGTACTTC
TRBJ2-1	TRBV19	TRBD1	NA	CASTSLGGLSYNEQFF	TGTGCCAGTACTTCATTAGGGGGCTTGTCCTACAATGAGCAGTTCTTC
TRBJ1-6	TRBV30	NA	NA	CAWSWRGGLDNSPLHF	TGTGCCTGGAGCTGGAGGGGGGGGTTAGATAATTCACCCCTCCACTTT
TRBJ1-2	TRBV5-6	TRBD1	NA	CASSLGTGGIGYTF	TGTGCCAGCAGCTTAGGGACAGGGGGAATCGGCTACACCTTC
TRBJ2-2	TRBV24-1	NA	NA	CATSDYRDSAGELFF	TGTGCCACCAGTGATTACAGGGATAGCGCCGGGGAGCTGTTTTTT
TRBJ1-2	TRBV5-4	TRBD1	once	CASSAQGALISYGYTF	TGTGCCAGCAGCGCACAGGGGGCCTTAATATCTTATGGCTACACCTTC
TRBJ2-7	TRBV27	TRBD1	NA	CASSPWTGGNEQYF	TGTGCCAGCAGCCCCTGGACAGGGGGCAACGAGCAGTACTTC
TRBJ1-1	TRBV19	NA	NA	CASSIAGGASTEAFF	TGTGCCAGTAGTATAGCGGGGGGCGCGAGTACTGAAGCTTTCTTT
TRBJ1-2	TRBV30	NA	NA	CAWSGTRYSNYGYTF	TGTGCCTGGAGTGGCACCCGTTACTCTAACTATGGCTACACCTTC
TRBJ2-7	TRBV11-2	TRBD1	NA	CASSSRDSSYEQYF	TGTGCCAGCAGCTCCCGGGACAGTTCCTACGAGCAGTACTTC
TRBJ1-3	TRBV29-1	NA	NA	CSAFGGADGNTIYF	TGCAGCGCGTTTGGGGGGGCGGATGGAAACACCATATATTTT
TRBJ2-7	TRBV3-1/TRBV3-2	TRBD2	NA	CASSPRGGGPSYEQYF	TGTGCCAGCAGCCCGCGTGGGGGGGGACCCTCCTACGAGCAGTACTTC
TRBJ2-1	TRBV7-6	NA	NA	CASSRGGEQFF	TGTGCCAGCAGCCGGGGTGGTGAGCAGTTCTTC
TRBJ2-2	TRBV3-1/TRBV3-2	TRBD2	NA	CASSQRTSSTGELFF	TGTGCCAGCAGCCAACGGACTAGCTCCACCGGGGAGCTGTTTTTT
TRBJ1-1	TRBV3-1/TRBV3-2	NA	NA	CASSQKGPVEAFF	TGTGCCAGCAGCCAAAAGGGGCCGGTTGAAGCTTTCTTT
TRBJ1-5	TRBV7-2	NA	NA	CASSLVVYRNQPQHF	TGTGCCAGCAGCTTAGTTGTCTACAGGAATCAGCCCCAGCATTTT
TRBJ2-7	TRBV19	TRBD1	NA	CASSMGGTGAYEQYF	TGTGCCAGTAGTATGGGTGGGACAGGGGCCTACGAGCAGTACTTC
TRBJ1-1	TRBV7-9	TRBD1	NA	CASSLIGQGAFF	TGTGCCAGCAGCTTAATTGGACAGGGTGCTTTCTTT
TRBJ1-6	TRBV5-1	NA	NA	CAILPSSYNSPLHF	TGCGCCATCCTTCCGAGCTCCTATAATTCACCCCTCCACTTT
TRBJ2-7	TRBV27	NA	NA	CASSSPGSYEQYF	TGTGCCAGCAGTTCCCCCGGCTCCTACGAGCAGTACTTC
TRBJ1-2	TRBV27	NA	NA	CASSWTEGMGYTF	TGTGCCAGCAGTTGGACAGAAGGTATGGGCTACACCTTC
TRBJ1-1	TRBV6-2/TRBV6-3	TRBD1	NA	CASSYLTGTANTEAFF	TGTGCCAGCAGTTACCTAACCGGGACAGCGAACACTGAAGCTTTCTTT
TRBJ1-1	TRBV5-1	TRBD1	NA	CASSSPDRTEAFF	TGCGCCAGCAGCTCCCCGGACAGGACTGAAGCTTTCTTT
TRBJ2-7	TRBV13	TRBD1	NA	CASSFGLVRGTSGQYF	TGTGCCAGCAGCTTTGGATTGGTCAGGGGGACAAGTGGGCAGTACTTC